This T cell receptor beta chain was sequenced during a study of human CD8 memory T cell subsets. Germline V lookup: CDR1 SGHTA, CDR2 FQGNSA. This CDR3 is 15 amino acids long. This clonotype is deemed medium-sized by its frequency. Sequencing libraries of TCR beta were made by UMI-labeled 5' RACE. Using the 5' RACE reads, TCRdb records one entry per CDR3 protein without DNA. The listing records 7,000 or so distinct CDR3 sequences. Material for sequencing was CD8+ stem-like memory T cells (TSCM and TCM) sorted from PBMCs. Subset reported: stem-like memory CD8 T cells (TSTEM), CCR7+ PD-1- TIGIT-. J is TRBJ2-3 and V is TRBV7-2; TCRdb's D gene call, TRBD2, goes unchecked for lack of DNA. This TCR was recovered from a human donor in good health. CDR3 residues: CASSWTGSRTDTQYF. Full variable domain (remainder filled in from reference TRBV7-2 and TRBJ2-3): GAGVSQSPSNKVTEKGKDVELRCDPISGHTALYWYRQSLGQGLEFLIYFQGNSAPDKSGLPSDRFSAERTGGSVSTLTIQRTQQEDSAVYLCASSWTGSRTDTQYFGPGTRLTVL.